This passage covers 9 T cell receptor beta chains from one sample sequenced in a study of blood T cell repertoires in COVID-19. TCRdb's table, derived via immunoSEQ multiplex PCR, lists solely in-frame clones and lacks some. Altogether about 160,000 clones are present, around 85% being singletons, with the ten largest covering over 3%. Sequencing used peripheral blood. The source of these receptors is a human donor with acute or convalescent COVID-19. The donor label of this sample is uncertain.

This sequence joins TRBV7-2 and TRBJ1-1, with D hard to call. Per the germline V gene, CDR1 is SGHTA and CDR2 is FQGNSA. This CDR3 region has 12 residues. V was pared by 5 bases and J by 1 base, with 5 bases between. CDR3 amino acids: CASSLWNTEAFF. The DNA for the CDR3 is TGTGCCAGCAGCCTATGGAACACTGAAGCTTTCTTT.

Turning to this clone: Its ends do not fully match the called genes, so a read error is possible. The chain uses TRBV5-1 and TRBJ1-2, with D perhaps TRBD1 (6 bases). The CDR3 totals 14 residues. Germline CDR1 SGHRS, CDR2 YFSETQ. The CDR3 loop is CASSLTDGQTIHFF. Here the CDR3 DNA reads TGCGCCAGCAGCCTCACCGACGGACAGACTATACATTTCTTC.

V usage is TRBV20-1 and J usage is TRBJ1-2, with 7 bases matching TRBD1. The germline V gene has CDR1 DFQATT and CDR2 SNEGSKA (reference sequence). The CDR3 runs to 11 residues. Trimming removed 5 bases from V and 5 bases from J; junction bases left unmatched: 2. The CDR3, as DNA: TGCAGTGCTGGGACAGTTTATGGCTACACCTTC. Encoded protein: CSAGTVYGYTF.

This chain links TRBV25-1 with TRBJ2-7, with D maybe TRBD2 (6 bases). Germline lookup yields CDR1 MGHDK and CDR2 SYGVNS. With 5 bases removed from V and 6 bases from J, the gap between germline ends came to 17 bases. There are 14 residues in the CDR3. CDR3 sequence (DNA): TGTGCCAGCAGTTGGGGCGGAGGGGCTCGCGAGCAGTACTTC. It translates to CASSWGGGAREQYF.

V usage is TRBV7-3 and J usage is TRBJ1-1; maybe TRBD1 (6 bases). The CDR3 extends over 13 amino acids. Trimming cost V 4 bases and J 9 bases, with 15 bases left between them. Germline CDR1 SGHTA, CDR2 FQGTGA. This CDR3 reads CASSSREGVQAFF. The CDR3 bases are TGTGCCAGCAGCTCGCGGGAGGGGGTGCAAGCTTTCTTT.

V gene TRBV3-1 (or the pseudogene TRBV3-2) combines with J gene TRBJ1-2; 8 bases align to TRBD1. Germline V CDR1 and CDR2: LGHDT, YNNKEL (reference sequence). The CDR3 is 14 amino acids. V shed 3 bases and J 7 bases; nucleotides not matched to a gene: 7. The DNA of the CDR3 is TGTGCCAGCAGCCACGCGGACAGGGTCCCTGGCTACACCTTC. This sequence encodes CASSHADRVPGYTF.

The chain uses TRBV19 and TRBJ1-5; 10 bases line up with TRBD1. With V trimmed by 5 bases and J by 4 bases, 8 bases remained unmatched. CDR3 length equals 16 residues. Germline V gene sequence: CDR1 LNHDA, CDR2 SQIVND (reference sequence). In DNA, the CDR3 is TGTGCCAGTAGTCACCGGGACAGGGGACAAAATCAGCCCCAGCATTTT. This gives the protein CASSHRDRGQNQPQHF.

The rearrangement links TRBV3-1 (or the pseudogene TRBV3-2) to TRBJ1-3; D ambiguous. This CDR3 has 13 residues. The germline V and J ends were trimmed by 0 bases and 4 bases, with 4 bases remaining between them. Germline CDR1 and CDR2: LGHDT and YNNKEL (reference sequence). CDR3 loop: CASSQESGNTIYF. CDR3 DNA: TGTGCCAGCAGCCAAGAGTCGGGAAACACCATATATTTT.

The V gene is TRBV12-3 or TRBV12-4, the J gene TRBJ1-1, with 7 bases aligning to TRBD1. The CDR3 has 13 amino acids. V was pared by 6 bases and J by 3 bases, with 4 bases of the junction left unmatched. As DNA, the CDR3 is TGTGCCAGCAGCAAGGGGGCGTACACTGAAGCTTTCTTT. As protein: CASSKGAYTEAFF.